This entry concerns a single TCR beta chain. This entry belongs to a study of CD8+CD57+ T cells in acquired aplastic anemia. Background on the study: Average DNA yield from sorted CD4+ and CD8+ cells was around 3.2 ug.

Genomic DNA served as template for TCR beta VDJ and CDR3 profiling. TCRdb redid the calling of the reads with MiXCR, one entry per CDR3 protein. The sample has 150,000 to 200,000 distinct CDR3 sequences, around 60% seen once. Germline V gene sequence: CDR1 SNHLY, CDR2 FYNNEI. This CDR3 comprises 14 residues. J was trimmed by 3 bases and V by 3 bases; bases with no gene match: 4. The sample comprised sorted CD4+, CD8+, or CD8+CD57+ T cells (not recorded which) from PBMCs. This sequence joins TRBV2 and TRBJ1-1, with 7 bases identical to TRBD1. This clonotype originated in a human donor in good health. CDR3 amino acids: CASSEPGQYTEAFF. The CDR3 coding sequence is TGTGCCAGCAGTGAGCCGGGACAGTACACTGAAGCTTTCTTT.